The present entry profiles one T cell receptor (beta chain) with its context. Its antigen is as yet unknown. Profiled with immunoSEQ multiplex PCR; TCRdb holds only in-frame clones, not every one. The repertoire includes around 2.1 million clones, approximately 96% of them detected once, and about 0.13% sits in the top ten. This sample stems from a study of shared clonotypes between healthy human individuals. Germline loops: CDR1 GTSNPN, CDR2 SVGIG (reference sequence). The ends were cut back, 3 bases at V and 0 bases at J, with 6 bases in the middle. This CDR3 comprises 14 residues. Study-wide findings and caveats: Investigators expected sequencing depth to affect clonotype sharing among donors.

Sequenced input: naive CD4+ T cells sorted from blood. Specified subset: CD45RA+ positively selected. The origin of this receptor is a man aged 18 to 35 in good health. The chain combines TRBV30 with TRBJ1-6, with unresolved D. The CDR3 is CAWRRISYNSPLHF. The CDR3, as DNA: TGTGCCTGGAGAAGGATCTCCTATAATTCACCCCTCCACTTT.